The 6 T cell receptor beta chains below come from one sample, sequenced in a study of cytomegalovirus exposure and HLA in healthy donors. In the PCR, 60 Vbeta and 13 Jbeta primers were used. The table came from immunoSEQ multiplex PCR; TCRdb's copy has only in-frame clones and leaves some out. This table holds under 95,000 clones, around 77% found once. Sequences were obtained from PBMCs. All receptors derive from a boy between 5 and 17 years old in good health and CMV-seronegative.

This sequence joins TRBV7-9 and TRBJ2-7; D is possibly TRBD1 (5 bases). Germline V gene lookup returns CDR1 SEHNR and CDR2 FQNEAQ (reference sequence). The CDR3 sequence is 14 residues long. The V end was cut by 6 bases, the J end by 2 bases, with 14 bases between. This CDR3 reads CASRPATGPYEQYF. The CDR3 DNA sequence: TGTGCCAGCAGACCCGCTACAGGCCCCTACGAGCAGTACTTC.

CDR3 loop: CASSPTTALTYEQYF. Written as DNA, the CDR3 is TGTGCCAGCTCACCAACGACAGCACTCACCTACGAGCAGTACTTC. V gene TRBV18 combines with J gene TRBJ2-7; D perhaps matches TRBD1 (5 bases). This CDR3 has 15 amino acids. V dropped 2 bases and J dropped 2 bases, with 13 bases sitting between them. Germline assignment: CDR1 KGHSH and CDR2 LQKENI. Using reference TRBV18 and TRBJ2-7 for the parts outside the CDR3, the full variable domain is NAGVMQNPRHLVRRRGQEARLRCSPMKGHSHVYWYRQLPEEGLKFMVYLQKENIIDESGMPKERFSAEFPKEGPSILRIQQVVRGDSAAYFCASSPTTALTYEQYFGPGTRLTVT.

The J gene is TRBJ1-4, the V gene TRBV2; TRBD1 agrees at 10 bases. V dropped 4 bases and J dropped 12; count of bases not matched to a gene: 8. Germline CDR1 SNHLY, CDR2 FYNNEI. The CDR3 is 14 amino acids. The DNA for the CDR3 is TGTGCCAGCAGTGGGGGGGGACAGGGGACCCAACTGTTTTTT. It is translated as CASSGGGQGTQLFF.

In nucleotides, the CDR3 is TGTGCCACCAACGATTTCCGGGACAGACCTTATGGCTACACCTTC. Residues: CATNDFRDRPYGYTF. The chain couples TRBV15 to TRBJ1-2; 7 nucleotides line up with TRBD1. CDR1 LNHNV and CDR2 YYDKDF come from the germline V gene (reference sequence). The length of the CDR3 is 15 residues. The V segment lost 7 bases and the J segment 5 bases; nucleotides outside the gene matches: 13. Full variable domain (outside the CDR3, taken from reference TRBV15 and TRBJ1-2): DAMVIQNPRYQVTQFGKPVTLSCSQTLNHNVMYWYQQKSSQAPKLLFHYYDKDFNNEADTPDNFQSRRPNTSFCFLDIRSPGLGDTAMYLCATNDFRDRPYGYTFGSGTRLTVV.

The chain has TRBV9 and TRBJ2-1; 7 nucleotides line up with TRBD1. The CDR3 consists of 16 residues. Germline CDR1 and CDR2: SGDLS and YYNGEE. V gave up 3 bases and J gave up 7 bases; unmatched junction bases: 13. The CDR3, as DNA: TGTGCCAGCAGCGCCACCGGGACAGTACCGGTGAATGAGCAGTTCTTC. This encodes CASSATGTVPVNEQFF. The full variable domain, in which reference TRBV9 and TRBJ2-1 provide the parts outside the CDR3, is DSGVTQTPKHLITATGQRVTLRCSPRSGDLSVYWYQQSLDQGLQFLIQYYNGEERAKGNILERFSAQQFPDLHSELNLSSLELGDSALYFCASSATGTVPVNEQFFGPGTRLTVL.

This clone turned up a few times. CDR3 in DNA: TGCGCCAGCAGCCGAGGACAGCCCCTCTATGGCTACACCTTC. Protein: CASSRGQPLYGYTF. The rearrangement uses TRBV5-1 and TRBJ1-2; tentatively, D is TRBD1 (6 bases). Trimming took off 4 bases at V and 4 bases at J, with 14 bases between the two ends. This CDR3 spans 14 amino acids. From germline, CDR1 is SGHRS and CDR2 YFSETQ.